These 16 T cell receptor beta chains were all obtained from the same sample, sequenced in a study of read filtering for tumor transcriptome and immune sequencing (dated by TCRdb to about 2020). The run used an Illumina HiSeq 4000. TCR libraries were built from 400 to 450 ng RNA with the Immunoverse kit, using molecular barcoded adaptors covering alpha/delta and beta/gamma chains. TCRdb handled the public reads itself, with Q25 trimming in fastp and clone calling in MiXCR, and kept productive beta chains. Each entry merges the rows of one CDR3 protein and shows their most common DNA and genes. Recorded for this sample are about 86,000 distinct CDR3 sequences; 9% to 15% of them occurred a single time. The ten largest clones take up 15% of the sample. The sequenced material came from a population of CD138-negative cells sorted from bone marrow. Sample cell subset or site, as interpreted from the label and publication: bone marrow mononuclear cells depleted of CD138+ plasma/myeloma cells by negative magnetic selection. The receptors shown here come from a donor at least 40 years old with multiple myeloma.

As concerns this clonotype: A much more abundant neighbour one base away suggests this may be a read error. This CDR3 is CSVVGALVYGQFF. The CDR3 region has the DNA TGCAGCGTTGTCGGGGCGTTGGTCTATGGGCAGTTCTTC. The rearrangement uses TRBV29-1 and TRBJ2-1, with D perhaps TRBD1 or TRBD2 (5 bases each). Per the germline V gene, CDR1 is SQVTM and CDR2 is ANQGSEA. This CDR3 has 13 residues. Deletions cut 4 bases from V and 12 bases from J, with 19 bases between.

Many counts were recorded for this clonotype. In DNA form, the CDR3 reads TGCAGCGTTGGCCCGCCTTCGCAGGAGAACACCGGGGAGCTGTTTTTT. This gives the protein CSVGPPSQENTGELFF. This chain connects TRBV29-1 to TRBJ2-2, with D unresolved. This CDR3 is 16 amino acids long. V was trimmed by 4 bases and J by 1 base, leaving 16 bases between them. The germline gives CDR1 SQVTM, CDR2 ANQGSEA.

This clonotype was found many times. The rearrangement uses TRBV5-1 and TRBJ2-1; D gene unclear. The CDR3 is made up of 12 amino acids. CDR1 and CDR2 (germline): SGHRS, YFSETQ. V was shortened by 1 base and J by 5 bases, with 4 bases between the two germline ends. The CDR3 is CASSLTDNEQFF. The CDR3 DNA sequence: TGCGCCAGCAGCTTGACGGACAATGAGCAGTTCTTC.

Only a few counts were recorded for this clonotype. This chain links TRBV6-2 or TRBV6-3 with TRBJ1-3, with unresolved D. V lost 5 bases and J lost 2, with 10 bases in between. The CDR3 is 14 residues long. Germline V gene sequence: CDR1 MNHEY, CDR2 SVGEGT. The CDR3 loop is CASSRRETGNTIYF. CDR3 DNA: TGTGCCAGCAGTCGCCGCGAAACTGGAAACACCATATATTTT.

The CDR3 is CASSRQGTSYEQYF. The CDR3 nucleotides read TGCGCCAGCAGTCGACAGGGGACATCCTACGAGCAGTACTTC. The V gene is TRBV5-1, the J gene TRBJ2-7, with 8 bases lining up with TRBD1. The CDR3 consists of 14 residues. Germline V gene sequence: CDR1 SGHRS, CDR2 YFSETQ. V was clipped by 5 bases and J by 1 base; unmatched bases: 5.

There are many counts of this clonotype. CDR3 loop: CASSFALNTDTQYF. The CDR3 nucleotides read TGTGCCAGCAGTTTTGCGCTAAACACAGATACGCAGTATTTT. The V gene is TRBV28, the J gene TRBJ2-3; no clear D. The CDR3 sequence is 14 residues long. Looked up from germline, CDR1 is MDHEN and CDR2 is SYDVKM. The V end was cut by 3 bases, the J end by 2 bases, with 9 bases between.

This clonotype was detected ten times or more. The chain couples TRBV5-1 to TRBJ2-5, with a possible D match to TRBD1 (6 bases). This CDR3 spans 17 amino acids. The V gene's germline CDR1 is SGHRS and CDR2 YFSETQ. Between the trimmed V and J ends, which lost 4 bases and 3 bases, there was a span of 22 bases. The CDR3 DNA follows: TGCGCCAGCAGCGTTGTTCCTCCACAGGGTCTGAAAGAGACCCAGTACTTC. Protein product: CASSVVPPQGLKETQYF.

This clonotype was detected ten times or more. DNA for the CDR3: TGTGCCAGCAGCCAAGGGAGGAGTAGCAATCAGCCCCAGCATTTT. Protein sequence: CASSQGRSSNQPQHF. The genes are TRBV6-5 and TRBJ1-5; D remains unclear. Trimming stripped 6 bases from V and 0 bases from J, with 12 bases between. The V gene's germline CDR1 is MNHEY and CDR2 SVGAGI. CDR3 size: 15 residues.

This clonotype was recorded many times. This rearrangement joins TRBV5-1 to TRBJ2-3, with 8 bases aligning to TRBD1. CDR3 length: 16 residues. The V segment lost 4 bases and the J segment 0 bases; nucleotides outside the gene matches: 7. Germline V gives CDR1 SGHRS, CDR2 YFSETQ. The CDR3 region has the DNA TGCGCCAGCAGCCCCGACAGGGGACGGAGCACAGATACGCAGTATTTT. Its protein product is CASSPDRGRSTDTQYF.

This clonotype showed up many times. The chain links TRBV20-1 to TRBJ1-2; D uncertain. The germline CDR1 and CDR2 sequences are DFQATT and SNEGSKA (reference sequence). Trimming cost V 5 bases and J 2 bases, with 12 bases left between them. This CDR3 has 13 residues. The chain's CDR3 is CSAEDRINYGYTF. DNA of the CDR3: TGCAGTGCTGAAGATAGGATAAACTATGGCTACACCTTC.

This clonotype was seen repeatedly, ten times or more. CDR3 in DNA: TGTGCCAGCAGCTTAGACCAAGGGTCAGAAAAACTGTTTTTT. Amino acid sequence: CASSLDQGSEKLFF. The rearrangement joins TRBV7-2 to TRBJ1-4; the D is unclear. The CDR3 extends over 14 amino acids. In germline, CDR1 is SGHTA, CDR2 FQGNSA. Trimming left V 1 base short and J 8 bases short, with 11 bases between.

The sample holds many counts of this clonotype. The chain employs TRBV20-1 and TRBJ1-2; D uncertain. CDR3 size: 16 residues. Trimming stripped 0 bases from V and 0 bases from J, with 14 bases between. In germline, CDR1 is DFQATT, CDR2 SNEGSKA (reference sequence). This CDR3 reads CSARDPRTGANYGYTF. CDR3 DNA sequence: TGCAGTGCTAGAGATCCCCGCACCGGGGCTAACTATGGCTACACCTTC.

Ten or more counts support this clonotype. V usage is TRBV29-1 and J usage is TRBJ1-1; D uncertain. CDR3 size: 12 residues. Germline V lookup: CDR1 SQVTM, CDR2 ANQGSEA. V lost 1 base to trimming and J lost 1 base, with 4 bases between them. The CDR3 loop is CSVEVWNTEAFF. The CDR3 coding sequence is TGCAGCGTTGAAGTGTGGAACACTGAAGCTTTCTTT. The whole variable domain, filled in from reference TRBV29-1 and TRBJ1-1, reads SAVISQKPSRDICQRGTSLTIQCQVDSQVTMMFWYRQQPGQSLTLIATANQGSEATYESGFVIDKFPISRPNLTFSTLTVSNMSPEDSSIYLCSVEVWNTEAFFGQGTRLTVV.

The J gene is TRBJ2-1, the V gene TRBV6-5; 10 nucleotides line up with TRBD2. The CDR3 extends over 16 amino acids. Trimming removed 6 bases from V and 4 bases from J; junction bases left unmatched: 9. Germline V gives CDR1 MNHEY, CDR2 SVGAGI. The CDR3 bases are TGTGCCAGCAGAAAAACTAGCGGGGTTTTGTACAATGAGCAGTTCTTC. The encoded protein is CASRKTSGVLYNEQFF.

This clonotype was seen at least ten times. The chain carries TRBV7-2 and TRBJ2-1; D remains ambiguous. Trimming removed 2 bases at V and 5 bases at J, with 10 bases between. The CDR3 has 14 amino acids. The germline V gene encodes CDR1 SGHTA and CDR2 FQGNSA. CDR3 coding DNA: TGTGCCAGCAGCTTATACGGAATTCACAATGAGCAGTTCTTC. This encodes CASSLYGIHNEQFF. The complete variable domain, with remaining parts taken from reference TRBV7-2 and TRBJ2-1, reads GAGVSQSPSNKVTEKGKDVELRCDPISGHTALYWYRQSLGQGLEFLIYFQGNSAPDKSGLPSDRFSAERTGGSVSTLTIQRTQQEDSAVYLCASSLYGIHNEQFFGPGTRLTVL.

In its sample, this clonotype was seen many times. The chain recombines TRBV19 with TRBJ1-1, with D uncertain. The V gene's germline CDR1 is LNHDA and CDR2 SQIVND (reference sequence). The CDR3 spans 14 residues. The ends were cut back, 9 bases at V and 1 base at J, with 15 bases in the middle. The CDR3 spells CASSIDAGNTEAFF. The DNA of the CDR3 is TGTGCCAGCAGCATAGATGCGGGGAACACTGAAGCTTTCTTT.